The clone carrying this T cell receptor beta chain was observed many times. The data were taken from a study of early T cells in non-severe SARS-CoV-2 infection. This CDR3 is 14 amino acids long. V was cut by 6 bases and J by 0 bases, with 10 bases left in between. Germline V lookup: CDR1 WSHSY, CDR2 SAAADI. TCRdb recomputed calls from the 5' RACE reads with MiXCR, one row per CDR3 protein. Of about 60,000 distinct CDR3 sequences listed, approximately 9.2% are singletons. Material for sequencing was whole blood. The V gene is TRBV10-2, the J gene TRBJ2-3; possibly TRBD1 for D (5 bases). This clonotype originated in an adult who was a healthcare worker with PCR-confirmed SARS-CoV-2 infection or an uninfected control (not recorded which). The CDR3 DNA reads as TGCGCCAGCAGGAAGGGGTTAAGCACAGATACGCAGTATTTT. It codes for CASRKGLSTDTQYF.